This T cell receptor beta chain came from a study of metastatic and nonmetastatic thyroid tumors. Patients underwent thyroid surgery, and none had received any treatment before it. Germline V gene data show CDR1 as MDHEN and CDR2 as SYDVKM. CDR3 length equals 16 residues. The V and J ends lost 1 base and 3 bases respectively, with 16 bases between them. This clone has ten or more counts. What it binds is not known. TCRdb called clones again from the PCR reads with MiXCR. This table has tens of thousands of clones, around a sixth appearing once. Overall study results and limits: Benign nodules were reported to have significantly lower TCR beta diversity than malignant thyroid tumors, in blood and tumor.

The specimen sequenced was blood. This chain joins TRBV28 and TRBJ2-7, with D possibly being TRBD2 (6 bases). The clonotype comes from a female donor with papillary thyroid cancer or a benign thyroid nodule (not recorded which). Some clones in this sample may be carry-over from other donors' samples. The CDR3 region is CASSLSVAGTHYEQYF. CDR3 nucleotides: TGTGCCAGCAGTTTATCGGTGGCGGGAACGCACTACGAGCAGTACTTC. Using reference TRBV28 and TRBJ2-7 for the parts outside the CDR3, the full variable domain is DVKVTQSSRYLVKRTGEKVFLECVQDMDHENMFWYRQDPGLGLRLIYFSYDVKMKEKGDIPEGYSVSREKKERFSLILESASTNQTSMYLCASSLSVAGTHYEQYFGPGTRLTVT.